The rows below give T cell receptor beta chains drawn from one sample of a study of T-cell reconstitution after alpha-beta-depleted transplantation in children. TCRdb called the PCR reads again in MiXCR, with one record for every CDR3 protein. The sample yields more than 400,000 distinct CDR3 sequences, roughly 10% seen once. The sequencing used PBMCs, mostly from graft donor cells, collected 180 days after TCRalphabeta/CD19-depleted stem cell transplant. The receptors derive from a female patient under 10 years old who had a stem cell transplant for aplastic anemia, so the T cells may come from the graft donor. CDR3s include the opening cysteine and the closing phenylalanine or tryptophan. The D gene is left open where the match is weak. Expanded clones are given a class, and other clones once, few, many or no size at all.

D gene	V gene	clone size	J gene	CDR3 DNA	CDR3 protein
NA	TRBV5-1	few	TRBJ1-2	TGCGCCAGCAGCTTGGTGGCACCAAACTATGGCTACACCTTC	CASSLVAPNYGYTF
TRBD1	TRBV15	NA	TRBJ2-4	TGTGCCACCAGCAGAGATACCGTACGACAGGGGGCATCGGACATTCAGTACTTC	CATSRDTVRQGASDIQYF
NA	TRBV25-1	few	TRBJ2-1	TGTGCCAGCAGTGCAACACTAGGTTACAATGAGCAGTTCTTC	CASSATLGYNEQFF
TRBD1	TRBV20-1	few	TRBJ2-1	TGCAGTGCTAGACCCGACAGGGCCTACAATGAGCAGTTCTTC	CSARPDRAYNEQFF
NA	TRBV5-1	few	TRBJ2-1	TGCGCCAGCAGCCGAGTAGGCGGGCGACAATACTTAAGCTCCTACAATGAGCAGTTCTTC	CASSRVGGRQYLSSYNEQFF
NA	TRBV5-1	NA	TRBJ2-3	TGCGCCAGCAGCTTTAAAAGCGCCCCGACTGATACGCAGTATTTT	CASSFKSAPTDTQYF
NA	TRBV7-2	NA	TRBJ2-5	TGTGCCAGCAGCTTGGAGACTAGAAGAGGAAAGACCCAGTACTTC	CASSLETRRGKTQYF
NA	TRBV7-2	NA	TRBJ2-5	TGTGCCAGCAGCTTATCCCGGGCGCGGGAGACCCAGTACTTC	CASSLSRARETQYF
NA	TRBV14	few	TRBJ1-1	TGTGCCAGCAGCCAAGTTAGTGGGGGGAACACTGAAGCTTTCTTT	CASSQVSGGNTEAFF
NA	TRBV18	many	TRBJ1-5	TGTGCCAGCAGCAGGGATAGCAATCAGCCCCAGCATTTT	CASSRDSNQPQHF
NA	TRBV7-2	few	TRBJ2-1	TGTGCCAGCAGCTTACTGGGACTGGAAACGAATGAGCAGTTCTTC	CASSLLGLETNEQFF
NA	TRBV28	NA	TRBJ1-4	TGTGCCAGCAGTTTAATCAGAGCCCCTAATGAAAAACTGTTTTTT	CASSLIRAPNEKLFF
NA	TRBV7-2	NA	TRBJ1-4	TGTGCCAGCAGCCGGGGGGACATAGCTACCTCTGAAAAACTGTTTTTT	CASSRGDIATSEKLFF
NA	TRBV25-1	NA	TRBJ1-1	TGTGCCAGCGCTGGTTGGGGGCACACTGAAGCTTTCTTT	CASAGWGHTEAFF
NA	TRBV7-2	few	TRBJ1-2	TGTGCCAGCAGCTTAGCGAGCCAGGGTGGTGGCTACACCTTC	CASSLASQGGGYTF
TRBD1	TRBV6-2/TRBV6-3	NA	TRBJ2-7	TGTGCCAGCACAACCCACGGGACAGCAATTTCCTACGAGCAGTACTTC	CASTTHGTAISYEQYF
NA	TRBV5-1	NA	TRBJ2-3	TGCGCCAGCAGCTTAAGCAGGGAGGTGGGCACAGATACGCAGTATTTT	CASSLSREVGTDTQYF
NA	TRBV5-1	many	TRBJ1-1	TGCGCCAGCAGCTGGATACAGGGAGGTGACACTGAAGCTTTCTTT	CASSWIQGGDTEAFF
TRBD2	TRBV12-3/TRBV12-4	NA	TRBJ2-1	TGTGCCAGCAGTTTATACGTAAGGACTAGCGGGAGCGGTGAGCAGTTCTTC	CASSLYVRTSGSGEQFF
NA	TRBV30	few	TRBJ2-1	TGTGCCTGGAGTGTCATGGAGCGGGCCGCGGGAACCTACAATGAGCAGTTCTTC	CAWSVMERAAGTYNEQFF
TRBD2	TRBV7-2	NA	TRBJ2-2	TGTGCCAGCAGCTTAGTAGGGACTAGCGGCTTCACCGGGGAGCTGTTTTTT	CASSLVGTSGFTGELFF
NA	TRBV11-2	NA	TRBJ2-5	TGTGCCAGCAGCTTGGGCGGGTTTGGGGAGACCCAGTACTTC	CASSLGGFGETQYF
NA	TRBV29-1	few	TRBJ2-1	TGCAGCGTTGTTAGTTACAGCTCCTACAATGAGCAGTTCTTC	CSVVSYSSYNEQFF
NA	TRBV27	many	TRBJ1-5	TGTGCCAGCAGAACAGGACTGGGCAATCAGCCCCAGCATTTT	CASRTGLGNQPQHF
TRBD2	TRBV5-1	few	TRBJ2-1	TGCGCCAGCAGCTTGGCACTAGCGGGCCATGGGAATGAGCAGTTCTTC	CASSLALAGHGNEQFF
TRBD2	TRBV6-5	few	TRBJ2-1	TGTGCCAGCAGTTACCTCGTGACTAGCGGGAGAAATGAGCAGTTCTTC	CASSYLVTSGRNEQFF
TRBD2	TRBV15	few	TRBJ2-2	TGTGCCACCAGCAGAGACCTAGCGGAGCCGAACACCGGGGAGCTGTTTTTT	CATSRDLAEPNTGELFF
TRBD2	TRBV20-1	few	TRBJ2-3	TGCAGTGCTAGAGAAGGGACTAGCGGGAGGAATACGCAGTATTTT	CSAREGTSGRNTQYF
NA	TRBV7-2	few	TRBJ2-1	TGTGCCAGCAGCTTAGCGGGAGTGGGAGGAGCCAATGAGCAGTTCTTC	CASSLAGVGGANEQFF
NA	TRBV19	few	TRBJ2-1	TGTGCCAGTAGTATGTCCACAGGGTATAAACATGAGCAGTTCTTC	CASSMSTGYKHEQFF
TRBD1	TRBV4-3	few	TRBJ1-2	TGCGCCAGCAGCCAAGCGACAGGGCAGGCCTATGGCTACACCTTC	CASSQATGQAYGYTF
NA	TRBV10-3	many	TRBJ1-5	TGTGCCTACGCAGGGGACTACAATCAGCCCCAGCATTTT	CAYAGDYNQPQHF
TRBD1	TRBV5-1	few	TRBJ1-2	TGCGCCAGCAGCTGCATACAAGACAGGGACCACCATGGCTACACCTTC	CASSCIQDRDHHGYTF